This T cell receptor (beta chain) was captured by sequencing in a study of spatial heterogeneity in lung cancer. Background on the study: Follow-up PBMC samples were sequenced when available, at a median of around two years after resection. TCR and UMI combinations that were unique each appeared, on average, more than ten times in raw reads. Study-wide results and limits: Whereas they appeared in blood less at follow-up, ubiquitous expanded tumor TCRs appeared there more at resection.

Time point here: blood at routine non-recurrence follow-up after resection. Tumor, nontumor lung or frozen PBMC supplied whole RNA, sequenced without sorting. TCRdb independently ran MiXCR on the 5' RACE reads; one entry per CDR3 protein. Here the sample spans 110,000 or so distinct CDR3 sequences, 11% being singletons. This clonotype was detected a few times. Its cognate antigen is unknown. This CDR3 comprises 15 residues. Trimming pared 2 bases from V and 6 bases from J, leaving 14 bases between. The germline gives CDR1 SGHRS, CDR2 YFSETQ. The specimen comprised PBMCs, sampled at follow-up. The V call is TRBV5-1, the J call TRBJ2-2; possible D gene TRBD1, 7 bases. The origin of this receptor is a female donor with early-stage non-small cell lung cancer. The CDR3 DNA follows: TGCGCCAGCAGCTTAGGAGACAGGGAGGCCGGGGAGCTGTTTTTT. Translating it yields CASSLGDREAGELFF.